The entry that follows covers one T cell receptor beta chain sequence. This sample stems from a study of blood T cell repertoires in COVID-19. Background on the study: Acute and convalescent COVID-19 specimens originated in the United States, Italy and Spain. PBMCs, B-cell-depleted T cells, or T cells provided the cDNA or gDNA that made up the material.

Germline V lookup: CDR1 MNHEY, CDR2 SVGAGI. The CDR3 runs to 15 residues. The junction had 7 bases not matched to a gene; V was cut back by 6 bases and J by 0 bases. In the authors' methods: Nucleated cell number was recorded as an estimate derived from reference gene primer amplification. Assay: immunoSEQ multiplex PCR; the TCRdb copy retains only in-frame clones and omits some. That table is the source of V, J and clone size, and D and trimming were worked out from the DNA. The table lists 300,000 or so clones, about 82% of them singletons. The chain has TRBV6-5 and TRBJ1-1, with 7 positions matching TRBD1. Sequencing input: peripheral blood. This clonotype was sampled from a woman aged 50 to 60 with active or convalescent COVID-19. CDR3 amino acids: CASRTSTGMNTEAFF. The CDR3 coding sequence is TGTGCCAGCAGAACATCGACAGGGATGAACACTGAAGCTTTCTTT.